These 30 T cell receptor beta chains were sequenced from one sample in a study of blood T cell repertoires in COVID-19. Clones were read by immunoSEQ multiplex PCR, and TCRdb kept only the in-frame ones, dropping some. The top ten clones hold 25% of a sample with roughly 94,000 clones, around 80% of them seen once. The sequenced sample was peripheral blood. The receptors come from a man aged 55 to 70 with acute or convalescent COVID-19.

The chain is built from TRBV6-2 or TRBV6-3 and TRBJ2-7; D gene unclear. Trimming pared 6 bases from V and 0 bases from J, leaving 9 bases between. Germline-derived CDR1 and CDR2 are MNHEY and SVGEGT. The CDR3 has 13 residues. The CDR3 coding sequence is TGTGCCAGCAGCCGTCACAGCTCCTACGAGCAGTACGTC. It is translated as CASSRHSSYEQYV.

The chain employs TRBV5-5 and TRBJ2-1; D gene ambiguous. CDR1 and CDR2 from the germline V gene are SGHKS and YYEKEE (reference sequence). With 0 bases removed from V and 3 bases from J, the gap between germline ends came to 16 bases. The CDR3 extends over 17 amino acids. CDR3 sequence reads: CASSLAPYQRGYNEQFF. CDR3 DNA: TGTGCCAGCAGCTTGGCCCCCTACCAAAGAGGCTACAATGAGCAGTTCTTC.

The chain has TRBV7-9 and TRBJ1-5; possible D gene TRBD1, 5 bases. V was pared by 5 bases and J by 3 bases, with 14 bases between. The CDR3 runs 15 residues. Looked up from germline, CDR1 is SEHNR and CDR2 is FQNEAQ (reference sequence). The CDR3 region has the DNA TGTGCCAGCAGCGTATCCGGGGGAAACAATCAGCCCCAGCATTTT. Its protein product is CASSVSGGNNQPQHF. Full variable domain (outside the CDR3, taken from reference TRBV7-9 and TRBJ1-5): DTGVSQNPRHKITKRGQNVTFRCDPISEHNRLYWYRQTLGQGPEFLTYFQNEAQLEKSRLLSDRFSAERPKGSFSTLEIQRTEQGDSAMYLCASSVSGGNNQPQHFGDGTRLSIL.

This clone showed up just a few times. The rearrangement uses TRBV27 and TRBJ2-1; 7 nucleotides match TRBD1. The length of the CDR3 is 14 residues. Per germline, CDR1 MNHEY and CDR2 SMNVEV (reference sequence). V was clipped by 6 bases and J by 3 bases; unmatched bases: 5. This CDR3 is CASRPGQSYNEQFF. In DNA form, the CDR3 reads TGTGCCAGCAGACCGGGACAGAGCTACAATGAGCAGTTCTTC.

Concerning this clone: The junction differs from germline at one of its ends, possibly a read error. V gene TRBV7-7 combines with J gene TRBJ2-1, with TRBD2 identical over 7 bases. CDR1 is SSHAT, CDR2 FNYEAQ, per germline (reference sequence). This CDR3 region has 14 residues. The CDR3: CASSFGGGSDEQFF. The CDR3 DNA follows: TGTGCTAGCAGCTTTGGGGGGGGGTCGGATGAGCAGTTCTTC.

The V call is TRBV27, the J call TRBJ1-4; possibly TRBD1 for D (5 bases). This CDR3 comprises 13 residues. Germline CDR1 reads MNHEY; CDR2 reads SMNVEV (reference sequence). Trimming stripped 9 bases from V and 7 bases from J, with 15 bases between. The CDR3 loop is CASKTDIGEKLFF. In DNA form, the CDR3 reads TGTGCCAGTAAAACGGACATTGGTGAAAAACTGTTTTTT.

This rearrangement joins TRBV11-2 to TRBJ2-3, with TRBD1 as a possible D gene (6 bases). CDR1 and CDR2 (germline): SGHAT, FQNNGV. The CDR3 is made up of 14 amino acids. Trimming stripped 3 bases from V and 2 bases from J, with 9 bases between. CDR3 sequence reads: CASSFDRYTDTQYF. Here the CDR3 DNA reads TGTGCCAGCAGCTTCGACAGGTACACAGATACGCAGTATTTT.

The chain recombines TRBV6-2 or TRBV6-3 with TRBJ1-6; tentatively, D is TRBD1 (5 bases). Trimming took 0 bases from V and 7 from J, leaving 10 bases between them. The V gene's germline CDR1 is MNHEY and CDR2 SVGEGT. The CDR3 runs to 15 residues. CDR3 coding DNA: TGTGCCAGCAGTTACTCTGTCGGGGGGAATTCACCCCTCCACTTT. It yields the protein CASSYSVGGNSPLHF.

The chain employs TRBV3-1 (or the pseudogene TRBV3-2) and TRBJ1-2; 7 bases line up with TRBD1. The germline gives CDR1 LGHDT, CDR2 YNNKEL (reference sequence). After removal of 3 bases from V and 8 bases from J, the junction contained 15 bases not matched to a gene. The CDR3 has 16 residues. The CDR3 sequence: CASSHFLDRAGRGYTF. The DNA for the CDR3 is TGTGCCAGCAGCCATTTTCTCGACAGGGCGGGTAGAGGCTACACCTTC.

The chain employs TRBV10-3 and TRBJ1-2; 7 bases line up with TRBD1. V was pared by 3 bases and J by 4 bases, with 8 bases of the junction left unmatched. CDR1 and CDR2 (germline): ENHRY, SYGVKD. The CDR3 extends over 15 amino acids. The CDR3 sequence is CAISDRTGNLYGYTF. Here the CDR3 DNA reads TGTGCCATCAGTGATAGGACAGGAAACCTCTATGGCTACACCTTC.

The gene calls are TRBV7-3 and TRBJ2-1, with 9 bases identical to TRBD2. Trimming at V came to 2 bases and at J to 1 base, leaving 6 bases not matched to a gene. Germline CDR1 reads SGHTA; CDR2 reads FQGTGA. The CDR3 is made up of 17 amino acids. The CDR3 spells CASSLASGAVSYNEQFF. For the CDR3, the DNA is TGTGCCAGCAGCTTAGCTAGCGGGGCCGTGTCCTACAATGAGCAGTTCTTC.

The rearrangement uses TRBV3-1 (or the pseudogene TRBV3-2) and TRBJ1-2; the match to TRBD1 covers 7 bases. Trimming removed 4 bases from V and 4 bases from J; junction bases left unmatched: 12. The CDR3 is 16 residues long. Germline V gives CDR1 LGHDT, CDR2 YNNKEL (reference sequence). The CDR3 sequence: CASSRQGQTPAYGYTF. The CDR3 DNA sequence: TGTGCCAGCAGCCGCCAGGGACAGACCCCCGCCTATGGCTACACCTTC.

V and J are TRBV29-1 and TRBJ1-1; 7 bases agree with TRBD1. The V segment lost 5 bases and the J segment 1 base; nucleotides outside the gene matches: 7. CDR1 SQVTM and CDR2 ANQGSEA come from the germline V gene. The CDR3 is 14 residues long. CDR3 DNA: TGCAGCGTTAAAATCGGGACAGCGAACACTGAAGCTTTCTTT. This translates into CSVKIGTANTEAFF.

This sequence joins TRBV15 and TRBJ1-6; 8 bases match TRBD1. Germline CDR1 is LNHNV and CDR2 is YYDKDF (reference sequence). V was pared by 5 bases and J by 9 bases, with 6 bases of the junction left unmatched. There are 14 residues in the CDR3. CDR3 nucleotides: TGTGCCACCAGCGTCCAGGGGGCCGGTTCACCCCTCCACTTT. This encodes CATSVQGAGSPLHF.

The table lists this clone with a few counts. This chain connects TRBV3-1 (or the pseudogene TRBV3-2) to TRBJ1-4; the match to TRBD1 covers 7 bases. This CDR3 is 17 amino acids long. The germline V gene has CDR1 LGHDT and CDR2 YNNKEL (reference sequence). J gave up 5 bases and V 3 bases, and 12 bases lay outside the gene matches. The DNA for the CDR3 is TGTGCCAGCAGCCACGGTGGGACAGAACTTCCGAATGAAAAACTGTTTTTT. Translated: CASSHGGTELPNEKLFF.

The CDR3 nucleotides read TGTGCCAGCAGTTTCATCGGACAGGTGAACACTGAAGCTTTCTTT. Translated: CASSFIGQVNTEAFF. The chain uses TRBV28 and TRBJ1-1, with 7 bases identical to TRBD1. The CDR3 runs to 15 residues. Per the germline V gene, CDR1 is MDHEN and CDR2 is SYDVKM. J lost 0 bases, V lost 3 bases, and 4 bases had no gene match.

The chain carries TRBV9 and TRBJ1-1; D is undetermined. CDR3 length: 13 residues. V was trimmed by 0 bases and J by 1 base, leaving 4 bases between them. Germline values: CDR1 SGDLS, CDR2 YYNGEE. CDR3 sequence (DNA): TGTGCCAGCAGCGTAGCAGAGAACACTGAAGCTTTCTTT. This codes for CASSVAENTEAFF.

CDR3 residues: CASSLVQAYGYTF. The CDR3 nucleotides read TGTGCCAGCAGTTTAGTACAGGCCTATGGCTACACCTTC. The chain joins TRBV12-3 or TRBV12-4 to TRBJ1-2, with D possibly TRBD1 on 5 matching bases. V shed 1 base and J shed 4 bases, with 7 bases lying between them. CDR3 length: 13 amino acids.

This chain uses TRBV28 with TRBJ2-6, with 8 bases that match TRBD1. The CDR3 spans 15 residues. CDR1 is MDHEN, CDR2 SYDVKM, per germline. The ends lost 8 bases at V and 0 bases at J; junction bases unmatched: 3. DNA for the CDR3: TGTGCCAGCGCTACAGGGGGCTCTGGGGCCAACGTCCTGACTTTC. Its protein is CASATGGSGANVLTF.

The chain links TRBV12-2 to TRBJ2-3; the table's D gene call, TRBD1, was not cross checked with the DNA. TRBV12-2 is a pseudogene. The CDR3 totals 16 residues. The CDR3 coding sequence is TGTGCAAGTCGCTCGGGACAGGGAGGTTACACAGATACGCAGTATTTT. It yields the protein CASRSGQGGYTDTQYF.

This clone was found many times. V usage is TRBV19 and J usage is TRBJ1-1; D is ambiguous. Trimming stripped 5 bases from V and 4 bases from J, with 20 bases between. The CDR3 sequence is 16 residues long. Germline-derived CDR1 and CDR2 are LNHDA and SQIVND (reference sequence). CDR3 nucleotide sequence: TGTGCCAGTAGTCAGGCACGGGGTTTTGAAGGCACTGAAGCTTTCTTT. Protein sequence: CASSQARGFEGTEAFF.

V usage is TRBV2 and J usage is TRBJ1-1; the D gene is possibly TRBD1 (6 bases). The length of the CDR3 is 12 residues. CDR1 is SNHLY, CDR2 FYNNEI, per germline. The V gene lost 6 bases and the J gene lost 7 bases, with 12 bases spanning the gap. CDR3 DNA: TGTGCCAGCAGCCCCGACAGGTTTGAAGCTTTCTTT. This translates into CASSPDRFEAFF.

This rearrangement joins TRBV4-1 to TRBJ2-7; 8 nucleotides agree with TRBD1. This CDR3 has 15 amino acids. J gave up 5 bases and V 4 bases, and 10 bases lay outside the gene matches. Germline V gene data show CDR1 as MGHRA and CDR2 as YSYEKL. CDR3: CASSLNNDRGHEQYF. In nucleotides, the CDR3 is TGCGCCAGCAGCCTAAATAACGACAGGGGCCACGAGCAGTACTTC.

This chain uses TRBV5-6 with TRBJ2-3; 8 bases match TRBD2. Trimming removed 4 bases from V and 9 bases from J; junction bases left unmatched: 7. The germline V gene has CDR1 SGHDT and CDR2 YYEEEE. This CDR3 is built from 13 residues. The CDR3 DNA reads TGTGCCAGCAGCGGATCAGCGGGGGCGACGCAGTATTTT. Protein product: CASSGSAGATQYF. The full variable domain, completed using reference TRBV5-6 and TRBJ2-3, is DAGVTQSPTHLIKTRGQQVTLRCSPKSGHDTVSWYQQALGQGPQFIFQYYEEEERQRGNFPDRFSGHQFPNYSSELNVNALLLGDSALYLCASSGSAGATQYFGPGTRLTVL.

The chain joins TRBV12-3 or TRBV12-4 to TRBJ1-5; D not certain. The ends were cut back, 6 bases at V and 6 bases at J, with 9 bases in the middle. The CDR3 sequence is 12 residues long. The CDR3 is CASRDSGQPQHF. The DNA for the CDR3 is TGTGCCAGCAGGGACTCGGGTCAGCCCCAGCATTTT.

V gene TRBV7-8 combines with J gene TRBJ1-1; TRBD1 aligns across 8 bases. Germline values: CDR1 SGHVS, CDR2 FQNEAQ. The length of the CDR3 is 17 residues. Losses at the gene ends were 5 bases for V and 0 bases for J; bases not matched to a gene: 11. The CDR3 reads CASSPRDRMLMNTEAFF. For the CDR3, the DNA is TGTGCCAGCAGCCCGCGGGACAGGATGCTTATGAACACTGAAGCTTTCTTT.

The rearrangement links TRBV2 to TRBJ2-1, with a possible D match to TRBD1 (6 bases). V was shortened by 5 bases and J by 0 bases, with 23 bases between the two germline ends. The CDR3 is 19 residues long. CDR1 and CDR2 (germline): SNHLY, FYNNEI. The CDR3 DNA follows: TGTGCCAGCAGTCAACAGGGTACGAAGAGGATCGGCTCCTACAATGAGCAGTTCTTC. As protein: CASSQQGTKRIGSYNEQFF.

The chain has TRBV29-1 and TRBJ1-1; weak D call: TRBD1 (5 bases). CDR1 is SQVTM and CDR2 is ANQGSEA in the germline V gene. This CDR3 contains 16 residues. The ends were cut back, 4 bases at V and 4 bases at J, with 22 bases in the middle. This CDR3 reads CSVVWRDFILGTEAFF. In nucleotides, the CDR3 is TGCAGCGTTGTTTGGCGGGACTTTATTTTAGGCACTGAAGCTTTCTTT.

The V call is TRBV5-1, the J call TRBJ1-6; a weak D match, TRBD1 (6 bases). This CDR3 is built from 16 residues. The germline V gene has CDR1 SGHRS and CDR2 YFSETQ. Trimming stripped 0 bases from V and 6 bases from J, with 13 bases between. The CDR3 DNA reads as TGCGCCAGCAGCTTGGTTCAGGGGATGGGTAATTCACCCCTCCACTTT. This encodes CASSLVQGMGNSPLHF.

The chain couples TRBV19 to TRBJ2-1; 7 bases agree with TRBD1. The CDR3 is 15 residues long. With 6 bases clipped from V and 8 bases from J, the junction kept 13 bases outside the gene matches. Germline V gives CDR1 LNHDA, CDR2 SQIVND (reference sequence). In DNA form, the CDR3 reads TGTGCCAGTAGGCCAACAGGGGTGAACTGGGATGAGCAGTTCTTC. It codes for CASRPTGVNWDEQFF.